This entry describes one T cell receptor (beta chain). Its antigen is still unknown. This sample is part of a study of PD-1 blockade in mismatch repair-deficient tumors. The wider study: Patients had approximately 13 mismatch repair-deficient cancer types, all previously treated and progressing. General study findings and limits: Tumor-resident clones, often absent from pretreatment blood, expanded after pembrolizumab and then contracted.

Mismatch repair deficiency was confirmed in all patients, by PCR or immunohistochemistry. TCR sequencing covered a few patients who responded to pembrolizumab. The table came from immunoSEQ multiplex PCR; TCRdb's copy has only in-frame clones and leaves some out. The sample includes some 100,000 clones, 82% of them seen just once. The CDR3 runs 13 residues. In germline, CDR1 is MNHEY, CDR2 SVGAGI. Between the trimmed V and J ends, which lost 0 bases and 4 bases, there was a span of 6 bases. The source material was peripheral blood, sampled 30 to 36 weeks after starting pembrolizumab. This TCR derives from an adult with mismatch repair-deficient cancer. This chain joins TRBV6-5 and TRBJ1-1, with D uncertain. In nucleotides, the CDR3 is TGTGCCAGCAGTTACTCTTGGGGCACTGAAGCTTTCTTT. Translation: CASSYSWGTEAFF.